This T cell receptor beta chain was retrieved from a study of OX40 agonist ivuxolimab in advanced cancers. In the study overall: Participants could have had prior anti-PD-1, anti-PD-L1 or anti-CTLA-4 therapy, and 40% had some. The study, taken as a whole, reports: On average, CD8+ T cells showed a greater number of expanded clones than CD4+. Specificity for antigen went undetermined in the expanded peripheral T cells.

Comment on this clone: Antigen unknown.

TCRdb's table, derived via immunoSEQ multiplex PCR, lists solely in-frame clones and lacks some. This sample has about 32,000 clones; 84% occur once, and the top ten carry about a fifth. CDR3 size: 14 residues. The V end was cut by 2 bases, the J end by 5 bases, with 11 bases between. The germline V gene has CDR1 PRHDT and CDR2 FYEKMQ (reference sequence). This sequence joins TRBV13 and TRBJ2-3; D is unresolved. This specimen was CD4+ or CD8+ T cells sorted from blood, taken in a trial of the OX40 agonist ivuxolimab. This TCR was sampled from an adult with an advanced solid tumor such as melanoma, head and neck, liver or kidney cancer. CDR3 sequence reads: CASSLRNVEDTQYF. CDR3 bases: TGTGCCAGCAGCTTAAGGAACGTCGAAGATACGCAGTATTTT.